Below are 8 T cell receptor beta chains sequenced from a single sample in a study of radiotherapy plus CTLA-4 blockade in lung cancer. Generated by immunoSEQ multiplex PCR, the TCRdb table keeps only in-frame clones and is missing some. The data contain around 100,000 clones, roughly 86% of them singletons. The source was peripheral blood, collected from a patient treated with radiotherapy plus ipilimumab. The source of these receptors is a human donor with non-small cell lung cancer that progressed on radiotherapy plus ipilimumab. Some clones in this sample may be carry-over from other donors' samples.

The chain uses TRBV9 and TRBJ1-4; 7 nucleotides agree with TRBD1. The CDR3 runs 13 residues. J was trimmed by 7 bases and V by 4 bases; bases with no gene match: 4. Looked up from germline, CDR1 is SGDLS and CDR2 is YYNGEE. As DNA, the CDR3 is TGTGCCAGCAGCCAAACAGGGGCTGAAAAACTGTTTTTT. It codes for CASSQTGAEKLFF.

The rearrangement links TRBV5-6 to TRBJ2-7; TRBD1 or TRBD2 may be the D gene (5 bases each). The V and J ends lost 3 bases and 2 bases respectively, with 24 bases between them. The germline V gene has CDR1 SGHDT and CDR2 YYEEEE. This CDR3 is 18 amino acids long. This CDR3 is CASSSGSRSAMGAYEQYF. The CDR3 region has the DNA TGTGCCAGCAGCTCGGGCTCAAGGTCGGCTATGGGGGCCTACGAGCAGTACTTC. Using reference TRBV5-6 and TRBJ2-7 for the parts outside the CDR3, the full variable domain is DAGVTQSPTHLIKTRGQQVTLRCSPKSGHDTVSWYQQALGQGPQFIFQYYEEEERQRGNFPDRFSGHQFPNYSSELNVNALLLGDSALYLCASSSGSRSAMGAYEQYFGPGTRLTVT.

The V gene is TRBV6-1, the J gene TRBJ1-1; D not certain. The V and J ends lost 4 bases and 10 bases respectively, with 16 bases between them. This CDR3 contains 13 residues. The germline CDR1 and CDR2 sequences are MNHNS and SASEGT. The DNA of the CDR3 is TGTGCCAGCAGTGTTCACAGAGTGAACGGAGCTTTCTTT. Its translation: CASSVHRVNGAFF.

This clone has only a few counts. V gene TRBV5-1 combines with J gene TRBJ2-5, with D possibly being TRBD1 (5 bases). V gave up 0 bases and J gave up 7 bases, with 16 bases separating them. The CDR3 loop spans 15 amino acids. Germline V lookup: CDR1 SGHRS, CDR2 YFSETQ. The CDR3 DNA reads TGCGCCAGCAGCTTGGCCTTTGGCCAGGGAAGGACCCAGTACTTC. It specifies CASSLAFGQGRTQYF.

The CDR3 DNA sequence: TGTGCCAGCAGCTCGAATATGAACACTGAAGCTTTCTTT. This gives the protein CASSSNMNTEAFF. The chain combines TRBV7-2 with TRBJ1-1; D unresolved. Trimming took off 4 bases at V and 0 bases at J, with 6 bases between the two ends. This CDR3 has 13 residues. CDR1 is SGHTA, CDR2 FQGNSA, per germline. Filled out from reference TRBV7-2 and TRBJ1-1, the complete variable domain reads GAGVSQSPSNKVTEKGKDVELRCDPISGHTALYWYRQSLGQGLEFLIYFQGNSAPDKSGLPSDRFSAERTGGSVSTLTIQRTQQEDSAVYLCASSSNMNTEAFFGQGTRLTVV.

The chain recombines TRBV10-1 with TRBJ2-5; D is unclear. The J call is in doubt because the DNA end fits TRBJ2-7 better. Germline CDR1 WNHNN, CDR2 SYGVQD (reference sequence). The length of the CDR3 is 16 residues. The CDR3 sequence: CASSAPNDRHSYEQYF. The CDR3 DNA reads TGCGCCAGCAGTGCCCCCAACGACCGTCACTCCTACGAGCAGTACTTC.

The rearrangement joins TRBV5-1 to TRBJ1-1; D perhaps matches TRBD1 (5 bases). Per germline, CDR1 SGHRS and CDR2 YFSETQ. There are 16 residues in the CDR3. With 1 base removed from V and 0 bases from J, the gap between germline ends came to 13 bases. CDR3 residues: CASSLLPGIMNTEAFF. CDR3 in DNA: TGCGCCAGCAGCTTGTTACCAGGGATCATGAACACTGAAGCTTTCTTT.

This clone was picked up one time. This CDR3 reads CASTASRLNSPLHF. The CDR3 coding sequence is TGTGCCAGCACCGCGAGTAGGCTTAATTCACCCCTCCACTTT. V is TRBV7-2 and J is TRBJ1-6; no clear D. The CDR3 runs to 14 residues. In germline, CDR1 is SGHTA, CDR2 FQGNSA. V lost 7 bases, J lost 6 bases, and 13 bases lay in between.